This T cell receptor beta chain was identified in a study of shared clonotypes between healthy human individuals. Overall study findings and caveats: The study generally estimated greater richness for naive than memory subsets. Several donors held roughly 5% of naive CD4 clonotypes in common.

A split of CD4+ cells into CD45RA+ naive and CD45RA-negative memory subsets was performed. Some 30,000 T cell genomes (around 0.2 ug DNA) went into each sorted-subset replicate. Method: immunoSEQ multiplex PCR; TCRdb's copy keeps in-frame clones and lacks some. The sample consists of 950,000 to 1,100,000 clones, 75% to 80% of them appearing once. Comment on this clone: The antigen is unknown.

The CDR3 contains 16 residues. The V gene's germline CDR1 is MDHEN and CDR2 SYDVKM. V lost 6 bases and J lost 0, with 15 bases in between. This sequence was found in a man between 18 and 29 years old in good health. Some clones in this sample may be carry-over from other donors' samples. The chain links TRBV28 to TRBJ2-1, with D perhaps TRBD2 (6 bases). The sequenced sample consisted of memory CD4+ T cells from PBMCs. This sample's subset: CD45RA-negative fraction. The CDR3 spells CASSLPRGSSYNEQFF. CDR3 DNA: TGTGCCAGCAGCCTCCCCCGGGGGAGCTCCTACAATGAGCAGTTCTTC.